These 9 T cell receptor beta chains were all obtained from the same sample, sequenced in a study of blood T cell repertoires in COVID-19. Libraries were prepared by immunoSEQ multiplex PCR; TCRdb keeps only in-frame clonotypes and omits some of them. The sample consists of approximately 100,000 clones, roughly 92% of them appearing once. The source material was peripheral blood. All receptors come from a man between 70 and 80 years old with acute or convalescent COVID-19.

This clone was picked up a small number of times. V gene TRBV5-1 combines with J gene TRBJ2-3; the D gene is possibly TRBD1 (6 bases). The CDR3 covers 14 residues. V was trimmed by 4 bases and J by 2 bases, leaving 11 bases between them. Germline V gene sequence: CDR1 SGHRS, CDR2 YFSETQ. CDR3 region: CASSPRDNTDTQYF. The CDR3 DNA sequence: TGCGCCAGCAGCCCCCGGGACAACACAGATACGCAGTATTTT.

Only one count was recorded for this clone. The rearrangement uses TRBV5-1 and TRBJ1-5, with a weak D call TRBD1 (6 bases). The CDR3 is 13 residues long. V gave up 4 bases and J gave up 4 bases, with 9 bases separating them. CDR1 and CDR2 from the germline V gene are SGHRS and YFSETQ. CDR3 residues: CASSVQGNQPQHF. The CDR3 DNA reads TGCGCCAGCAGCGTACAGGGAAATCAGCCCCAGCATTTT.

The genes are TRBV3-1 (or the pseudogene TRBV3-2) and TRBJ2-6; 13 positions agree with TRBD2. Germline V gene data show CDR1 as LGHDT and CDR2 as YNNKEL (reference sequence). The V segment lost 4 bases and the J segment 3 bases; nucleotides outside the gene matches: 9. The length of the CDR3 is 19 residues. This CDR3 is CASSPERTSGSGGANVLTF. CDR3 nucleotide sequence: TGTGCCAGCAGCCCTGAACGGACTAGCGGGAGTGGTGGGGCCAACGTCCTGACTTTC.

The rearrangement joins TRBV27 to TRBJ1-2; 10 positions match TRBD1. Per the germline V gene, CDR1 is MNHEY and CDR2 is SMNVEV (reference sequence). This CDR3 spans 17 amino acids. Germline trimming cut 5 bases from V and 7 bases from J; bases unmatched to any gene: 16. The CDR3 spells CASSRVPWDRGSGGYTF. Written as DNA, the CDR3 is TGTGCCAGCAGTCGAGTGCCTTGGGACAGGGGCTCGGGTGGCTACACCTTC.

The chain employs TRBV6-5 and TRBJ2-3, with 9 bases matching TRBD1. Losses at the gene ends were 6 bases for V and 5 bases for J; bases not matched to a gene: 9. Germline CDR1 MNHEY, CDR2 SVGAGI. The CDR3 is 15 amino acids. CDR3 nucleotides: TGTGCCAGCAGGAGAGACAGGGGGTGGATAGATACGCAGTATTTT. This encodes CASRRDRGWIDTQYF.

This chain connects TRBV19 to TRBJ2-7; possibly TRBD2 for D (5 bases). Trimming removed 3 bases from V and 3 bases from J, with 6 bases in between. The CDR3 has 12 amino acids. Per the germline V gene, CDR1 is LNHDA and CDR2 is SQIVND (reference sequence). CDR3 loop: CASSIRGYEQYF. Written as DNA, the CDR3 is TGTGCCAGTAGTATCCGGGGCTACGAGCAGTACTTC. Variable domain in full (rest from reference TRBV19 and TRBJ2-7): DGGITQSPKYLFRKEGQNVTLSCEQNLNHDAMYWYRQDPGQGLRLIYYSQIVNDFQKGDIAEGYSVSREKKESFPLTVTSAQKNPTAFYLCASSIRGYEQYFGPGTRLTVT.

This chain connects TRBV18 to TRBJ2-5; the D gene is possibly TRBD2 (6 bases). Germline CDR1 is KGHSH and CDR2 is LQKENI. Trimming cost V 3 bases and J 0 bases, with 11 bases left between them. CDR3 length: 15 residues. The DNA for the CDR3 is TGTGCCAGCTCACCTGCGGGGACGTACCAAGAGACCCAGTACTTC. Protein sequence: CASSPAGTYQETQYF.

V and J are TRBV6-5 and TRBJ1-5; 10 bases agree with TRBD1. Germline V CDR1 and CDR2: MNHEY, SVGAGI. The CDR3 runs to 16 residues. J gave up 4 bases and V 0 bases, and 3 bases lay outside the gene matches. The CDR3 sequence: CASSYSTGGRNQPQHF. The CDR3 nucleotides read TGTGCCAGCAGTTACTCGACAGGGGGCCGGAATCAGCCCCAGCATTTT.

The chain joins TRBV6-2 or TRBV6-3 to TRBJ1-6; possible D gene TRBD1, 6 bases. This CDR3 has 17 amino acids. Between the trimmed V and J ends, which lost 6 bases and 5 bases, there was a span of 20 bases. CDR1 is MNHEY, CDR2 SVGEGT, per germline. CDR3 bases: TGTGCCAGCAGCCCTCATTGGGGGCGCCCGGATAATTCACCCCTCCACTTT. Amino acid sequence: CASSPHWGRPDNSPLHF.